This note documents a single T cell receptor beta chain sequence. The sample is drawn from a study of blood T cell repertoires in COVID-19. The repertoire was sequenced with immunoSEQ multiplex PCR; TCRdb's copy has only in-frame clones and lacks some. The sample gives fewer than 140,000 clones, 76% of which show up once; 6.2% is in the top ten. CDR3 length: 16 residues. Looked up from germline, CDR1 is SGDLS and CDR2 is YYNGEE. V shed 4 bases and J shed 1 base, with 17 bases lying between them. The receptor's source is an elderly man with COVID-19, enrolled during active disease. The chain joins TRBV9 to TRBJ2-5; a weak D match, TRBD1 (6 bases). The sequenced sample consisted of peripheral blood. This chain's CDR3 is CASSPRDNALQETQYF. The CDR3 nucleotides are TGTGCCAGCAGCCCACGGGACAATGCTCTCCAAGAGACCCAGTACTTC.